These 5 T cell receptor beta chains came from one sample sequenced in a study of technical replicates of blood from a handful of donors. Profiled with immunoSEQ multiplex PCR; TCRdb holds only in-frame clones, not every one. The table lists about 78,000 clones, around 92% of them singletons. Sequencing was carried out using T cells isolated from PBMCs. These receptors originate from a human donor in good health.

This chain uses TRBV28 with TRBJ2-1; 7 bases fit TRBD1. CDR1 and CDR2 from the germline V gene are MDHEN and SYDVKM. The CDR3 consists of 12 residues. With V trimmed by 7 bases and J by 6 bases, 3 bases remained unmatched. The DNA for the CDR3 is TGTGCCAGCATCACAGGGGTCAATGAGCAGTTCTTC. Translation gives CASITGVNEQFF.

The chain carries TRBV28 and TRBJ2-3, with D possibly matching TRBD2 (6 bases). Trimming removed 1 base from V and 3 bases from J, with 8 bases in between. There are 14 residues in the CDR3. The germline V gene encodes CDR1 MDHEN and CDR2 SYDVKM. Here the CDR3 DNA reads TGTGCCAGCAGTTTATCCGGGGGAACAGATACGCAGTATTTT. Translating it yields CASSLSGGTDTQYF. Full variable domain (missing parts from reference TRBV28 and TRBJ2-3): DVKVTQSSRYLVKRTGEKVFLECVQDMDHENMFWYRQDPGLGLRLIYFSYDVKMKEKGDIPEGYSVSREKKERFSLILESASTNQTSMYLCASSLSGGTDTQYFGPGTRLTVL.

The CDR3, as DNA: TGCGCCAGCAGTGAACGGGGAAACACTGAAGCTTTCTTT. As protein: CASSERGNTEAFF. The V call is TRBV10-1, the J call TRBJ1-1; no clear D gene. This CDR3 has 13 residues. Germline lookup yields CDR1 WNHNN and CDR2 SYGVQD (reference sequence). V shed 3 bases and J shed 2 bases, with 7 bases lying between them.

This sequence joins TRBV14 and TRBJ1-2; possibly TRBD1 for D (6 bases). There are 15 residues in the CDR3. The V gene lost 4 bases and the J gene lost 6 bases, with 18 bases spanning the gap. Germline CDR1 SGHDN, CDR2 FVKESK. The CDR3 sequence: CASSLLPGDVNGYTF. In DNA form, the CDR3 reads TGTGCCAGCAGCCTGTTACCAGGGGATGTTAATGGCTACACCTTC.

This clone is a singleton in its sample. The chain combines TRBV27 with TRBJ2-7, with TRBD2 as a possible D gene (5 bases). The CDR3 has 17 amino acids. Germline CDR1 and CDR2: MNHEY and SMNVEV (reference sequence). Trimming shortened V by 3 bases and J by 4 bases, and 22 bases separated the two germline ends. Written as DNA, the CDR3 is TGTGCCAGCAGTTTTCTTGGGGTCGGGGTGCCCGTATACGAGCAGTACTTC. It translates to CASSFLGVGVPVYEQYF.